This T cell receptor (beta chain) was sequenced for a study of regulatory T cells in long-lasting Graves disease. Building the TCR beta libraries relied on iRepertoire HTBI primers, and CDR3 regions underwent Arm-PCR. TCRdb re-called the multiplex PCR reads through MiXCR, storing one row per CDR3 protein. The data show 250,000 to 300,000 distinct CDR3 sequences, with about 17% seen just once and 12% to 15% held by the top ten. Germline V lookup: CDR1 DFQATT, CDR2 SNEGSKA (reference sequence). V was shortened by 5 bases and J by 2 bases, with 20 bases between the two germline ends. The CDR3 consists of 16 residues. Ten or more counts support this clonotype. The time point: newly diagnosed GD, antithyroid drugs for less than 3 months. From PBMCs, RNA was extracted and then used to make the TCR library. These data were also reused for a study on T cells in Graves' hyperthyroidism and ophthalmopathy.

The sequenced sample was peripheral blood mononuclear cells (PBMCs), obtained at new diagnosis, from a patient treated with antithyroid drugs. The TCR was taken from a woman aged 25 to 39 with Graves disease. The chain joins TRBV20-1 to TRBJ2-3; D is uncertain. CDR3 residues: CSAGSFEERITDTQYF. The CDR3 region has the DNA TGCAGTGCTGGCAGCTTCGAAGAGCGAATCACAGATACGCAGTATTTT.